The 20 T cell receptor beta chains in this list originate from one sample, sequenced in a study of spatial heterogeneity in lung cancer. Overall study findings and caveats: Tumors with more nonsynonymous mutations had more expanded intratumoral alpha and beta TCRs.

Their antigens are not known. Regarding time point: sample taken at primary tumor resection. TCRdb re-called the 5' RACE reads with MiXCR, one entry per CDR3 protein. Here the sample spans thousands of distinct CDR3 sequences, about 6.7% being singletons. This material consisted of lung tumor tissue, taken at surgery. The receptors come from a male donor with early-stage non-small cell lung cancer.

This clonotype was recorded many times. V is TRBV20-1 and J is TRBJ2-7, with D uncertain. Trimming cost V 3 bases and J 3 bases, with 18 bases left between them. The CDR3 has 15 amino acids. Germline V gene data show CDR1 as DFQATT and CDR2 as SNEGSKA (reference sequence). CDR3 protein: CSASETGVGFYEQYF. CDR3 sequence (DNA): TGCAGTGCTAGTGAAACGGGCGTAGGATTCTACGAGCAGTACTTC.

This clonotype was found a few times. The V gene is TRBV7-9, the J gene TRBJ1-2; D remains unclear. The CDR3 covers 12 residues. Trimming removed 8 bases from V and 3 bases from J, with 10 bases in between. Germline V lookup: CDR1 SEHNR, CDR2 FQNEAQ (reference sequence). The CDR3 spells CASWEQDYGYTF. In nucleotides, the CDR3 is TGTGCCAGCTGGGAGCAGGACTATGGCTACACCTTC.

This clonotype was counted many times. The J gene is TRBJ1-2, the V gene TRBV30; perhaps TRBD1 as D (5 bases). CDR1 GTSNPN and CDR2 SVGIG come from the germline V gene (reference sequence). The CDR3 covers 17 residues. Deletions cut 1 base from V and 3 bases from J, with 21 bases between. This CDR3 reads CAWSGDSTKSWDYGYTF. As DNA, the CDR3 is TGTGCCTGGAGTGGTGACAGCACAAAGAGTTGGGACTATGGCTACACCTTC.

This clonotype was detected many times. The chain combines TRBV20-1 with TRBJ2-5; D possibly matches TRBD1 or TRBD2 (5 bases each). V was shortened by 1 base and J by 5 bases, with 11 bases between the two germline ends. The V gene's germline CDR1 is DFQATT and CDR2 SNEGSKA (reference sequence). This CDR3 contains 13 residues. In DNA form, the CDR3 reads TGCAGTGCTAGAGGGTTGGGGGTTGAGACCCAGTACTTC. It translates to CSARGLGVETQYF.

This clonotype has a count of ten or more. This rearrangement joins TRBV10-3 to TRBJ2-7, with 7 bases identical to TRBD1. The V gene's germline CDR1 is ENHRY and CDR2 SYGVKD. The CDR3 has 14 residues. Unmatched junction bases numbered 8, after V lost 7 bases and J lost 2 bases. CDR3 sequence: CAINRGQRAYEQYF. CDR3 bases: TGTGCCATCAACAGGGGACAGAGAGCCTACGAGCAGTACTTC.

This clonotype was picked up many times. The chain uses TRBV5-1 and TRBJ2-5, with D possibly being TRBD1 or TRBD2 (5 bases each). CDR1 is SGHRS, CDR2 YFSETQ, per germline. The CDR3 is made up of 20 amino acids. V was trimmed by 4 bases and J by 3 bases, leaving 31 bases between them. For the CDR3, the DNA is TGCGCCAGCAGCCCGAAATGGGGGAGAAAAGAATCTTTCGAAGAAGAGACCCAGTACTTC. This codes for CASSPKWGRKESFEEETQYF.

This clonotype was counted a few times. For the CDR3, the DNA is TGTGCCACCGCCCGACAGGGAAGTTTTCCAGATACGCAGTATTTT. Its translation is CATARQGSFPDTQYF. The J gene is TRBJ2-3, the V gene TRBV24-1; 7 nucleotides line up with TRBD1. The CDR3 covers 15 residues. V lost 9 bases and J lost 4; bases outside the gene matches: 12. Per germline, CDR1 KGHDR and CDR2 SFDVKD.

Many counts were recorded for this clonotype. The rearrangement links TRBV15 to TRBJ2-1; D call uncertain. The CDR3 is 13 residues long. Trimming stripped 4 bases from V and 10 bases from J, with 14 bases between. The germline V gene has CDR1 LNHNV and CDR2 YYDKDF (reference sequence). The CDR3 spells CATSILLLTEQFF. The CDR3 DNA follows: TGTGCCACCAGCATCCTCCTTCTTACGGAGCAGTTCTTC. The full variable domain, its missing parts supplied by reference TRBV15 and TRBJ2-1, is DAMVIQNPRYQVTQFGKPVTLSCSQTLNHNVMYWYQQKSSQAPKLLFHYYDKDFNNEADTPDNFQSRRPNTSFCFLDIRSPGLGDTAMYLCATSILLLTEQFFGPGTRLTVL.

This clonotype is labeled as medium-sized. This chain uses TRBV3-1 with TRBJ1-1; TRBD1 matches 8 bases. Germline assignment: CDR1 LGHDT and CDR2 YNNKEL (reference sequence). The junction had 13 bases not matched to a gene; V was cut back by 4 bases and J by 0 bases. This CDR3 has 18 residues. This CDR3 reads CASSPPLRTGGLNTEAFF. CDR3 sequence (DNA): TGTGCCAGCAGCCCGCCATTGCGAACAGGGGGGTTGAACACTGAAGCTTTCTTT. Full variable domain (missing parts from reference TRBV3-1 and TRBJ1-1): DTAVSQTPKYLVTQMGNDKSIKCEQNLGHDTMYWYKQDSKKFLKIMFSYNNKELIINETVPNRFSPKSPDKAHLNLHINSLELGDSAVYFCASSPPLRTGGLNTEAFFGQGTRLTVV.

This clonotype is classed as medium-sized. The genes are TRBV7-9 and TRBJ1-4, with a weak D call TRBD1 (6 bases). Germline V gives CDR1 SEHNR, CDR2 FQNEAQ (reference sequence). Trimming stripped 1 base from V and 6 bases from J, with 12 bases between. This CDR3 comprises 15 residues. The CDR3 nucleotides are TGTGCCAGCAGCTTAGAAGGGGGGGAGCATGAAAAACTGTTTTTT. Its protein is CASSLEGGEHEKLFF.

By share, this clonotype ranks as medium-sized. The chain recombines TRBV2 with TRBJ2-7; D not resolved. The germline gives CDR1 SNHLY, CDR2 FYNNEI. The CDR3 sequence is 12 residues long. V shed 3 bases and J shed 1 base, with 4 bases lying between them. The chain's CDR3 is CASSDSSYEQYF. The CDR3 bases are TGTGCCAGCAGTGACAGTTCCTACGAGCAGTACTTC.

This clonotype is categorized as medium-sized (0.01 to 0.1%). The rearrangement uses TRBV11-2 and TRBJ1-1; D is perhaps TRBD1 (5 bases). CDR1 and CDR2 (germline): SGHAT, FQNNGV. V was pared by 3 bases and J by 5 bases, with 10 bases between. The CDR3 is 13 residues long. The CDR3 is CASSFGRETEAFF. The CDR3 DNA reads TGTGCCAGCAGCTTCGGCAGGGAGACTGAAGCTTTCTTT.

This clonotype ranks as medium-sized. The chain couples TRBV30 to TRBJ2-3, with D possibly matching TRBD2 (6 bases). Germline values: CDR1 GTSNPN, CDR2 SVGIG (reference sequence). This CDR3 region has 15 residues. Between the trimmed V and J ends, which lost 4 bases and 6 bases, there was a span of 20 bases. The CDR3 nucleotides read TGTGCCTGGAAGTCCTTACTAGCTCGGGGCGATACGCAGTATTTT. Translating gives CAWKSLLARGDTQYF.

By its share, this clonotype is medium-sized (0.01 to 0.1%). This chain's CDR3 is CASSRRTARGEKLFF. Here the CDR3 DNA reads TGTGCCAGCAGTCGCCGGACAGCCCGGGGTGAAAAACTGTTTTTT. The chain couples TRBV6-5 to TRBJ1-4, with a weak D call TRBD1 (6 bases). This CDR3 is 15 amino acids long. Trimming took off 5 bases at V and 7 bases at J, with 17 bases between the two ends. Per germline, CDR1 MNHEY and CDR2 SVGAGI.

This clonotype is medium-sized. The chain is built from TRBV4-1 and TRBJ1-1, with D uncertain. V lost 3 bases to trimming and J lost 4 bases, with 9 bases between them. This CDR3 contains 13 residues. In germline, CDR1 is MGHRA, CDR2 YSYEKL. CDR3 sequence reads: CASSQQEVTEAFF. CDR3 coding DNA: TGCGCCAGCAGCCAGCAGGAGGTCACTGAAGCTTTCTTT.

This clonotype is labeled medium-sized. The J gene is TRBJ1-5, the V gene TRBV6-1, with D hard to call. V lost 2 bases and J lost 0, with 5 bases in between. Germline V CDR1 and CDR2: MNHNS, SASEGT. This CDR3 comprises 14 residues. CDR3 sequence: CASSELFSNQPQHF. CDR3 coding DNA: TGTGCCAGCAGTGAACTATTTAGCAATCAGCCCCAGCATTTT.

Ten or more counts support this clonotype. V usage is TRBV12-3 or TRBV12-4 and J usage is TRBJ2-3; D is perhaps TRBD2 (8 bases). The CDR3 consists of 15 residues. The V gene lost 6 bases and the J gene lost 11 bases, with 24 bases spanning the gap. CDR3 protein: CASSQGTRTRGGQYF. The CDR3, as DNA: TGTGCCAGCAGCCAAGGGACTAGAACCAGGGGGGGGCAGTATTTT.

This clonotype ranks as medium-sized. The V call is TRBV29-1, the J call TRBJ2-5; D gene unclear. CDR1 and CDR2 (germline): SQVTM, ANQGSEA. V was clipped by 6 bases and J by 4 bases, with 15 bases between them. This CDR3 comprises 13 residues. The CDR3 here is CSVSDPVVETQYF. The DNA for the CDR3 is TGCAGCGTCTCAGACCCGGTGGTAGAGACCCAGTACTTC.

This clonotype counts as medium-sized. V is TRBV27 and J is TRBJ1-5; D unresolved. Germline-derived CDR1 and CDR2 are MNHEY and SMNVEV (reference sequence). The V end was cut by 7 bases, the J end by 1 base, with 11 bases between. The CDR3 runs to 14 residues. The DNA for the CDR3 is TGTGCCAGCAATCCAATCTTGAGCAATCAGCCCCAGCATTTT. Its translation is CASNPILSNQPQHF.

This clonotype qualifies as medium-sized. The chain carries TRBV6-2 or TRBV6-3 and TRBJ2-7, with D possibly matching TRBD2 (6 bases). The V and J ends lost 0 bases and 4 bases respectively, with 28 bases between them. This CDR3 has 20 amino acids. From germline, CDR1 is MNHEY and CDR2 SVGEGT. As DNA, the CDR3 is TGTGCCAGCAGTTACTCCTGGGCCAGTGGCGGGAATATTGGGCGTTACGAGCAGTACTTC. Translation gives CASSYSWASGGNIGRYEQYF.